This is a list of T cell receptor beta chains from one sample in a study of T cell responses to AZD1222 COVID-19 vaccine. Profiled with immunoSEQ multiplex PCR; TCRdb holds only in-frame clones, not every one. The sample includes under 90,000 clones, 80% to 90% of them seen just once. This sample comprised peripheral blood, obtained 28 days after the second AZD1222 dose. All receptors derive from an adult who received the AZD1222 COVID-19 vaccine. Each CDR3 is given with its conserved first and last residue. The D gene is left open where the match is weak. Size values are once, few and many counts, or a class for expanded clones, and some rows have none.

clone size: -; J gene: TRBJ1-4; D gene: -; V gene: TRBV6-5; CDR3 protein: CASRNSGNEKLFF; CDR3 DNA: TGTGCCAGCAGAAACAGCGGAAATGAAAAACTGTTTTTT
clone size: -; J gene: TRBJ1-6; D gene: -; V gene: TRBV18; CDR3 protein: CASSPRGARNNSPLHF; CDR3 DNA: TGTGCCAGCTCACCACGAGGGGCGCGGAATAATTCACCCCTCCACTTT
clone size: -; J gene: TRBJ1-1; D gene: -; V gene: TRBV28; CDR3 protein: CASSYGRSNTEAFF; CDR3 DNA: TGTGCCAGCAGTTACGGCAGATCGAACACTGAAGCTTTCTTT
clone size: -; J gene: TRBJ2-7; D gene: TRBD1; V gene: TRBV7-8; CDR3 protein: CASSLGTGPYEQYF; CDR3 DNA: TGTGCCAGCAGCTTAGGGACAGGTCCTTACGAGCAGTACTTC
clone size: -; J gene: TRBJ1-5; D gene: TRBD1; V gene: TRBV19; CDR3 protein: CASSRSQGGQPQHF; CDR3 DNA: TGTGCCAGTAGTAGAAGTCAGGGGGGTCAGCCCCAGCATTTT
clone size: -; J gene: TRBJ2-1; D gene: -; V gene: TRBV6-6; CDR3 protein: CASSYSLNFWDEQFF; CDR3 DNA: TGTGCCAGCAGTTACTCGCTTAACTTTTGGGATGAGCAGTTCTTC
clone size: -; J gene: TRBJ2-3; D gene: -; V gene: TRBV5-1; CDR3 protein: CASSRTYSDTQYF; CDR3 DNA: TGCGCCAGCAGTCGGACTTATTCAGATACGCAGTATTTT
clone size: -; J gene: TRBJ2-3; D gene: -; V gene: TRBV5-1; CDR3 protein: CASSLGGGRFDTQYF; CDR3 DNA: TGCGCCAGCAGCTTAGGGGGGGGCCGGTTTGATACGCAGTATTTT
clone size: -; J gene: TRBJ1-2; D gene: -; V gene: TRBV7-8; CDR3 protein: CASSFGLLNRENYGYTF; CDR3 DNA: TGTGCCAGCAGCTTCGGGCTCCTCAACAGGGAGAACTATGGCTACACCTTC
clone size: -; J gene: TRBJ1-3; D gene: -; V gene: TRBV18; CDR3 protein: CASSPRGDSGNTIYF; CDR3 DNA: TGTGCCAGCTCACCACGGGGAGACTCTGGAAACACCATATATTTT
clone size: -; J gene: TRBJ2-5; D gene: TRBD2; V gene: TRBV5-1; CDR3 protein: CASSSLGLPLSPFQETQYF; CDR3 DNA: TGCGCCAGCAGTTCGCTGGGACTACCCCTTTCCCCTTTCCAAGAGACCCAGTACTTC
clone size: -; J gene: TRBJ1-5; D gene: -; V gene: TRBV28; CDR3 protein: CASSLLGADNQPQHF; CDR3 DNA: TGTGCCAGCAGTTTATTAGGGGCGGACAATCAGCCCCAGCATTTT
clone size: -; J gene: TRBJ1-6; D gene: -; V gene: TRBV15; CDR3 protein: CATSRAITYNSPLHF; CDR3 DNA: TGTGCCACCAGCAGAGCCATTACCTATAATTCACCCCTCCACTTT
clone size: -; J gene: TRBJ1-5; D gene: TRBD1; V gene: TRBV28; CDR3 protein: CASSPGQGVDQPQHF; CDR3 DNA: TGTGCCAGCAGTCCCGGACAGGGCGTGGATCAGCCCCAGCATTTT
clone size: -; J gene: TRBJ2-3; D gene: TRBD1; V gene: TRBV19; CDR3 protein: CASRGQVATDTQYF; CDR3 DNA: TGTGCCAGTAGAGGACAGGTCGCAACAGATACGCAGTATTTT
clone size: -; J gene: TRBJ2-1; D gene: -; V gene: TRBV29-1; CDR3 protein: CSEATGHEQFF; CDR3 DNA: TGCAGCGAGGCCACAGGGCATGAGCAGTTCTTC
clone size: -; J gene: TRBJ1-1; D gene: -; V gene: TRBV9; CDR3 protein: CASSPGTLNTEAFF; CDR3 DNA: TGTGCCAGCAGCCCAGGGACACTGAACACTGAAGCTTTCTTT
clone size: -; J gene: TRBJ1-2; D gene: -; V gene: TRBV19; CDR3 protein: CASSSIRRGGSNYGYTF; CDR3 DNA: TGTGCCAGTAGTTCGATAAGAAGAGGTGGTTCTAACTATGGCTACACCTTC
clone size: -; J gene: TRBJ2-7; D gene: TRBD1; V gene: TRBV7-2; CDR3 protein: CASSIGDGQGFIFSYEQYF; CDR3 DNA: TGTGCCAGCAGCATAGGGGATGGACAGGGATTCATTTTCTCCTACGAGCAGTACTTC
clone size: -; J gene: TRBJ2-3; D gene: -; V gene: TRBV18; CDR3 protein: CASSRVRELFTDTQYF; CDR3 DNA: TGTGCCAGCTCACGAGTGAGGGAATTATTCACAGATACGCAGTATTTT
clone size: -; J gene: TRBJ1-1; D gene: -; V gene: TRBV4-2; CDR3 protein: CASSQVDGGTEAFF; CDR3 DNA: TGTGCCAGCAGCCAAGTCGATGGGGGCACTGAAGCTTTCTTT
clone size: once; J gene: TRBJ1-5; D gene: TRBD1; V gene: TRBV28; CDR3 protein: CASTPWGDGTGGSNQPQHF; CDR3 DNA: TGTGCCAGCACCCCCTGGGGGGATGGGACAGGGGGTAGCAATCAGCCCCAGCATTTT
clone size: -; J gene: TRBJ2-3; D gene: -; V gene: TRBV7-3; CDR3 protein: CASSRLLHLSGADTQYF; CDR3 DNA: TGTGCCAGCAGCCGATTACTGCACCTTTCAGGAGCAGATACGCAGTATTTT
clone size: -; J gene: TRBJ2-4; D gene: -; V gene: TRBV10-1; CDR3 protein: CATPLGYIQYF; CDR3 DNA: TGCGCCACCCCGTTGGGATACATTCAGTACTTC
clone size: -; J gene: TRBJ1-5; D gene: -; V gene: TRBV27; CDR3 protein: CASSFYGGNSNQPQHF; CDR3 DNA: TGTGCCAGCAGTTTCTATGGAGGGAATAGCAATCAGCCCCAGCATTTT
clone size: -; J gene: TRBJ1-1; D gene: -; V gene: TRBV5-4; CDR3 protein: CASSWAGALNTEAFF; CDR3 DNA: TGTGCCAGCAGCTGGGCAGGGGCTCTAAACACTGAAGCTTTCTTT
clone size: -; J gene: TRBJ1-6; D gene: TRBD1; V gene: TRBV6-1; CDR3 protein: CASSDRDRGLYNSPLHF; CDR3 DNA: TGTGCCAGCAGTGACAGGGACAGGGGGCTCTATAATTCACCCCTCCACTTT
clone size: -; J gene: TRBJ2-7; D gene: TRBD2; V gene: TRBV28; CDR3 protein: CASKGGNGQYF; CDR3 DNA: TGTGCCAGCAAGGGAGGGAACGGGCAGTACTTC
clone size: once; J gene: TRBJ1-6; D gene: TRBD1; V gene: TRBV18; CDR3 protein: CASSPRSGTGFSPLHF; CDR3 DNA: TGTGCCAGCTCACCACGATCCGGGACAGGGTTTTCACCCCTCCACTTT